This T cell receptor beta chain derives from a study of technical replicates of blood from a handful of donors. V shed 4 bases and J shed 2 bases, with 10 bases lying between them. CDR3 length equals 14 residues. Germline loops: CDR1 SNHLY, CDR2 FYNNEI. Sequenced by immunoSEQ multiplex PCR; TCRdb stores in-frame clones only, minus some. The repertoire holds some 85,000 clones, with around 94% as singletons. The source is a human donor in good health. The sample comprised T cells isolated from PBMCs. The gene calls are TRBV2 and TRBJ2-3; D unresolved. CDR3 nucleotides: TGTGCCAGCAGTGCGACCAGGCTCACAGATACGCAGTATTTT. This sequence encodes CASSATRLTDTQYF.